This T cell receptor (beta chain) was sequenced during a study of CD8 T cells in Susac syndrome. This CDR3 spans 15 amino acids. V dropped 3 bases and J dropped 3; count of bases not matched to a gene: 10. Looked up from germline, CDR1 is DFQATT and CDR2 is SNEGSKA (reference sequence). General study findings and limits: The study recognized that the number of individuals in its TCR sequencing and HLA analysis was relatively small.

In blood CD8+ and CD4+ T cells, TCR beta underwent sequencing. In contrast to the negatively isolated CD8+ and CD4+ T cells, TEMRA cells were FACS-enriched. In regard to this clonotype: Its antigen is unknown.

Random hexamers were used to reverse transcribe an amount of roughly 0.45 to 1 ug RNA. Across 54 Vbeta and 13 Jbeta, immunoSEQ multiplex PCR amplified TCR beta CDR3. TCRdb re-called the immunoSEQ multiplex PCR reads with MiXCR, one entry per CDR3 protein. Among a few hundred thousand distinct CDR3 sequences listed, approximately 90% were seen once. The source material was CD8+ T cells from PBMCs. The TCR was taken from a human donor with multiple sclerosis. The rearrangement links TRBV20-1 to TRBJ2-5, with 7 bases lining up with TRBD2. The CDR3 DNA is TGCAGTGCTAGTGGCGGCGGGAGCGCAAAAGAGACCCAGTACTTC. This codes for CSASGGGSAKETQYF.